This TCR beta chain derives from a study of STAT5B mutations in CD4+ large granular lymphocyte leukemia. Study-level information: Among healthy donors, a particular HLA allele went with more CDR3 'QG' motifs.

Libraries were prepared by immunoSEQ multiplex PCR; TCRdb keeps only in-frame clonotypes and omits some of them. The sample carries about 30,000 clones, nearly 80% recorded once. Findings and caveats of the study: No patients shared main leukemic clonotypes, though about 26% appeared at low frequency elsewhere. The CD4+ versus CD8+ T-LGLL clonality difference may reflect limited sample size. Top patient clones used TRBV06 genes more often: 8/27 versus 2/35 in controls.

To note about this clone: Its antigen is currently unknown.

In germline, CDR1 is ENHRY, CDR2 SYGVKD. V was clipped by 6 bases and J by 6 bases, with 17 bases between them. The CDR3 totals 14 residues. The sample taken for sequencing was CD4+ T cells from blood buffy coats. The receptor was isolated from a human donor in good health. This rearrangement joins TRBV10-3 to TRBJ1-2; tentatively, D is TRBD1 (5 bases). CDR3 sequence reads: CAIRDSGGGDGYTF. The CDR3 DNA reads TGTGCCATCAGAGATTCCGGAGGAGGGGATGGCTACACCTTC.